This T cell receptor beta chain was identified during a study of blood T cell repertoires in COVID-19. Across the whole study: Nucleic acid was either cDNA or gDNA, and it came from T cells, B-cell-depleted T cells, or PBMCs.

This CDR3 comprises 12 residues. V lost 5 bases and J 6 bases, leaving 9 bases between the germline ends. Per germline, CDR1 MNHEY and CDR2 SVGAGI. TCRdb's copy holds only in-frame clones and misses some; the assay was immunoSEQ multiplex PCR. The sample lists 15,000 to 20,000 clones, roughly 82% occurring once. This receptor was taken from a woman in her 70s with active COVID-19. V usage is TRBV6-5 and J usage is TRBJ2-3, with D uncertain. Sample: peripheral blood. The CDR3 nucleotides read TGTGCCAGCAGTCCCGCGAAGGATACGCAGTATTTT. This encodes CASSPAKDTQYF.